The present entry profiles one TCR beta chain with its context. Antigen specificity is unknown. This sample is drawn from a study of response to subunit inactivated influenza vaccine. Study results and caveats: Every seasonal influenza vaccination brings in few new T cells, the authors suggested.

TCRdb used MiXCR to reprocess the RT-PCR reads, holding one entry per CDR3 protein. The sample has a few hundred thousand distinct CDR3 sequences, 20% to 25% seen once. The input for sequencing was PBMCs from blood, taken 21 months after vaccination. The sequence was collected from a man aged 45 to 75 who received an inactivated influenza vaccine.

In DNA, the CDR3 is TGTGCCAGTAGTTACACAGGGAGCCCTGAAGCTTTCTTT. This sequence encodes CASSYTGSPEAFF. J is TRBJ1-1 and V is TRBV19; the D gene is possibly TRBD1 (6 bases). The CDR3 covers 13 residues. Trimming took 5 bases from V and 6 from J, leaving 13 bases between them. From germline, CDR1 is LNHDA and CDR2 SQIVND (reference sequence).